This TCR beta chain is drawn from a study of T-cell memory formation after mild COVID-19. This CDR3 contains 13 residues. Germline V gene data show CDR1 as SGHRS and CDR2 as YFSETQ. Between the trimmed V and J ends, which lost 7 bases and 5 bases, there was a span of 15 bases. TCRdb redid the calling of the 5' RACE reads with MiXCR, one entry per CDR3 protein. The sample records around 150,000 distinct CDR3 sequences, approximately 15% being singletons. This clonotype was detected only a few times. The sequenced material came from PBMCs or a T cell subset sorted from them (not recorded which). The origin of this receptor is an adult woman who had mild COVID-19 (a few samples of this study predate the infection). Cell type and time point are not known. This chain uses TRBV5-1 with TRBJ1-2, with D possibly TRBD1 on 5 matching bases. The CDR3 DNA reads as TGCGCCAGCGGGGAAGGGACGTTGTATGGCTACACCTTC. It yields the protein CASGEGTLYGYTF.